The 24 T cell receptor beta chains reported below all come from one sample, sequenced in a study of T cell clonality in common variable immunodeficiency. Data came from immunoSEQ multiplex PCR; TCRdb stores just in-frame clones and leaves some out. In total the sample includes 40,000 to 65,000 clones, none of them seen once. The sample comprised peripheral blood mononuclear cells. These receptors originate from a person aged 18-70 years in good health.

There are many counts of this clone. The sequenced part of the CDR3 DNA is TGTGCCAGTAGTAGCGGACTAGCGGGGGGAGAGACG. It is translated as CASSSGLAGGET. The whole CDR3 is CASSSGLAGGETQYF. V gene TRBV19 combines with J gene TRBJ2-3; 14 positions match TRBD2. The observed sequence ends 3 residues before the CDR3 terminus, with the missing tail filled in from the germline J gene. Germline-derived CDR1 and CDR2 are LNHDA and SQIVND (reference sequence). The CDR3 length is 15 residues.

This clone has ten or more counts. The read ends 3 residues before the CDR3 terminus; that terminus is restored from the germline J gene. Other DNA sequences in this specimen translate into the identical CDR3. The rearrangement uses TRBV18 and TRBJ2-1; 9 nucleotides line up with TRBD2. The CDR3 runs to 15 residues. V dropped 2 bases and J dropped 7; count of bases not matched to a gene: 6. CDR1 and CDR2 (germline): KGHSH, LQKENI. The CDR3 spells CASSPSAGGRNEQFF. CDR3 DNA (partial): TGTGCCAGCTCACCATCAGCGGGAGGCCGAAATGAG.

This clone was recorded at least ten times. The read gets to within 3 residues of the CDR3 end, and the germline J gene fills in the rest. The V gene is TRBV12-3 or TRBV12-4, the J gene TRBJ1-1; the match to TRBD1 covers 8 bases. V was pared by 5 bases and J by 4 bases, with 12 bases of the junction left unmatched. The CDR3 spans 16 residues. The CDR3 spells CASSPGQGRSVTEAFF. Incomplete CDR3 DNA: TGTGCCAGCAGTCCCGGACAGGGTAGGAGTGTCACTGAA.

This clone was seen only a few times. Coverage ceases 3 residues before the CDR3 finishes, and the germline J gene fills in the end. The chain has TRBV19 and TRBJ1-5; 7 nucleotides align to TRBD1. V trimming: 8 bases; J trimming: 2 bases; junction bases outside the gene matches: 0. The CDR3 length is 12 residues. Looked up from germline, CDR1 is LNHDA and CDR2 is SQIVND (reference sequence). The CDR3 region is CASGQGNQPQHF. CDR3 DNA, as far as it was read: TGTGCCAGTGGACAGGGCAATCAGCCC.

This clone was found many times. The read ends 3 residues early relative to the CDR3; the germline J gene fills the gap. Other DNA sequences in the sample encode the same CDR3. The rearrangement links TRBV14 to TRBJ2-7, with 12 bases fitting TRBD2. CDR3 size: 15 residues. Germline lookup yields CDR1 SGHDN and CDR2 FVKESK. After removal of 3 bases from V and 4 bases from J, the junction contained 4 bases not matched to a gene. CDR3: CASSQLAGGPYEQYF. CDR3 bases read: TGTGCCAGCAGCCAGCTAGCGGGAGGGCCGTACGAG.

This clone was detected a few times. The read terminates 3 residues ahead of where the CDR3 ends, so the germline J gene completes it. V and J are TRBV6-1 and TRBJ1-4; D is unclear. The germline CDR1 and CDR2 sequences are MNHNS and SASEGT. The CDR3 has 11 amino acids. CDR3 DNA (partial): TGTGCCAGCAGTGACCTGGTGGCA. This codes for CASSDLVA. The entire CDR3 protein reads CASSDLVALFF.

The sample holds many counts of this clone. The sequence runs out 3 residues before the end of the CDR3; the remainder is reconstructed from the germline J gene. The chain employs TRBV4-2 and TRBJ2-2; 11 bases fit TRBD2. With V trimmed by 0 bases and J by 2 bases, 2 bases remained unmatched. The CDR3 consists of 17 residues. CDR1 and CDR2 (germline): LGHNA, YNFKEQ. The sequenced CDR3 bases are TGTGCCAGCAGCCAAGAGACTAGCGGGATAAACACCGGGGAG. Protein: CASSQETSGINTGE. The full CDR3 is CASSQETSGINTGELFF.

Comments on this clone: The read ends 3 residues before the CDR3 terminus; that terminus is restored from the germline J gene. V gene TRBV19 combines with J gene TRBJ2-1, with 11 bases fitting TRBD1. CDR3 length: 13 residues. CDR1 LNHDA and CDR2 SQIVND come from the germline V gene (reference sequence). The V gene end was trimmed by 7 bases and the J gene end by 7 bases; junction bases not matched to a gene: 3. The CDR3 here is CASTGTGGNEQFF. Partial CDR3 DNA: TGTGCCAGTACGGGGACAGGGGGTAATGAG.

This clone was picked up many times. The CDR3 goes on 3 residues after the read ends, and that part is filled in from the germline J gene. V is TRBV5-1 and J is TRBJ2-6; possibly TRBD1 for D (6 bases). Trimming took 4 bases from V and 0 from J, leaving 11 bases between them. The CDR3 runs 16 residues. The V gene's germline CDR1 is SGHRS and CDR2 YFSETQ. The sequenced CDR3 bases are TGCGCCAGCAGCGTGACAGGCCTCTCTGGGGCCAACGTC. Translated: CASSVTGLSGANV. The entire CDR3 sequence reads CASSVTGLSGANVLTF.

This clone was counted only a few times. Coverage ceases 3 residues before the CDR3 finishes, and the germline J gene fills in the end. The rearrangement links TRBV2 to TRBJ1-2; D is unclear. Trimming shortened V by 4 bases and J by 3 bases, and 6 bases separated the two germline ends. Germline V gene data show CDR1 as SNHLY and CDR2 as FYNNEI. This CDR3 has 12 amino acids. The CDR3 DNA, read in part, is TGTGCCAGCAGTGCCTTTGACTATGGC. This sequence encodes CASSAFDYG. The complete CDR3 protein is CASSAFDYGYTF.

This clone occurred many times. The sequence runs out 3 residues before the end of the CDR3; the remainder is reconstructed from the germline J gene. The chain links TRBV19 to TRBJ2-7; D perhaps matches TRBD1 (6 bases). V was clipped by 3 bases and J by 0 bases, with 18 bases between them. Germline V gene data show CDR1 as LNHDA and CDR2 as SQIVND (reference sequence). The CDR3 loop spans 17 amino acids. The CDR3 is CASSIAGAGLSSYEQYF. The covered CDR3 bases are TGTGCCAGTAGTATCGCAGGGGCAGGACTGAGCTCCTACGAG.

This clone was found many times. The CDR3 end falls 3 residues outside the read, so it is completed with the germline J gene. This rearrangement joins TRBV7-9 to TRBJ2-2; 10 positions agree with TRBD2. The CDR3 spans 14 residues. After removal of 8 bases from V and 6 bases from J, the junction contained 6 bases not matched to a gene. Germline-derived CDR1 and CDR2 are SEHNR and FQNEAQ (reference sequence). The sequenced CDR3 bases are TGTGCCAGCTCGGGACTAGCGACGGCCGGGGAG. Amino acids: CASSGLATAGE. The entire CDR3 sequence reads CASSGLATAGELFF.

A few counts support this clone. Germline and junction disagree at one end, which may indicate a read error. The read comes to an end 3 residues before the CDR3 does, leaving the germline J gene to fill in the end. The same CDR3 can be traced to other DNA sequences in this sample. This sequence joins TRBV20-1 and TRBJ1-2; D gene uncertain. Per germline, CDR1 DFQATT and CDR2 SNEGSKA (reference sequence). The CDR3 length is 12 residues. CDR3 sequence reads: CSAPALYSGYTF. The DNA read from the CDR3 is TGTAGTGCTCCGGCCCTTTACAGTGGC.

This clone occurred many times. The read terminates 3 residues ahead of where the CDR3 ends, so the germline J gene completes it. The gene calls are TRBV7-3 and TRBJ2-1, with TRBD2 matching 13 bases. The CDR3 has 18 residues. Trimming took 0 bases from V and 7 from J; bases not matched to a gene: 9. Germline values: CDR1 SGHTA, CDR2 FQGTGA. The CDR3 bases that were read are TGTGCCAGCAGCTTAACCTCCAGGACTAGCGGGAGTGGGAATGAG. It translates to CASSLTSRTSGSGNE. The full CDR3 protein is CASSLTSRTSGSGNEQFF.

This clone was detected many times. The CDR3 here is CASSLGANTGELFF. The sequenced CDR3 bases are TGTGCCAGCAGCTTGGGCGCGAACACCGGGGAG. V is TRBV7-9 and J is TRBJ2-2, with unresolved D. The CDR3 end falls 3 residues outside the read, so it is completed with the germline J gene. Deletions cut 3 bases from V and 0 bases from J, with 5 bases between. The CDR3 covers 14 residues. Germline loops: CDR1 SEHNR, CDR2 FQNEAQ (reference sequence).

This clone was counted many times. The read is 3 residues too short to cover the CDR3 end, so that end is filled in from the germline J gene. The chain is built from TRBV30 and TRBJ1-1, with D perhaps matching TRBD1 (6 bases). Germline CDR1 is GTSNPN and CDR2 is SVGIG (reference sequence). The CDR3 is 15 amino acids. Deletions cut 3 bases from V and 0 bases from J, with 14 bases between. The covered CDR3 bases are TGTGCCTGGAGCCCGGGGACAACAATGAACACTGAA. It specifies CAWSPGTTMNTE. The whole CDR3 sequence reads CAWSPGTTMNTEAFF.

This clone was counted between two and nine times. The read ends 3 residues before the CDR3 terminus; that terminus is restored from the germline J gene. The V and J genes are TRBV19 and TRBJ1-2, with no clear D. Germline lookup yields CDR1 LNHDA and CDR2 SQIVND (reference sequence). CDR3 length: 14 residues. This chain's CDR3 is CASRLAGGRDTYTF. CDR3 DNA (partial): TGTGCCAGTAGGTTAGCGGGAGGCAGAGATACC.

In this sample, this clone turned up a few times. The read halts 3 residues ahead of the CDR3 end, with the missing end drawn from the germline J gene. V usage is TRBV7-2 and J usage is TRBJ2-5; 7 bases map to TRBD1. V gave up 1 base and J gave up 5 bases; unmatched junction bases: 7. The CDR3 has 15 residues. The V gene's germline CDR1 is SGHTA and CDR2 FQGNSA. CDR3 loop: CASSLVDRMGETQYF. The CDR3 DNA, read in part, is TGTGCCAGCAGCTTAGTGGACAGGATGGGGGAGACC.

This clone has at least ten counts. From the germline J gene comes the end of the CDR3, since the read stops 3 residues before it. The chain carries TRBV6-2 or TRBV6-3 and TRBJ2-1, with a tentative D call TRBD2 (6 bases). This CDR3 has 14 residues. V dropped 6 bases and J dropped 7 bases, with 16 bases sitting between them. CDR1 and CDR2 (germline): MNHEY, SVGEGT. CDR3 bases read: TGTGCCAGCAGGGATCCGGGACTTAGGAATGAG. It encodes CASRDPGLRNE. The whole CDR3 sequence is CASRDPGLRNEQFF.

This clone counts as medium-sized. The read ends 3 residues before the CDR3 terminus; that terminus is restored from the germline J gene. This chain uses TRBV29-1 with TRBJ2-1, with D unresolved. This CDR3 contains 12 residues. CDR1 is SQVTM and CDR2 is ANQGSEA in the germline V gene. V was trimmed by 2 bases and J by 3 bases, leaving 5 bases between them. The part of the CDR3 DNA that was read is TGCAGCGTTGAAACTTTCTACAATGAG. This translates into CSVETFYNE. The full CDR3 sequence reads CSVETFYNEQFF.

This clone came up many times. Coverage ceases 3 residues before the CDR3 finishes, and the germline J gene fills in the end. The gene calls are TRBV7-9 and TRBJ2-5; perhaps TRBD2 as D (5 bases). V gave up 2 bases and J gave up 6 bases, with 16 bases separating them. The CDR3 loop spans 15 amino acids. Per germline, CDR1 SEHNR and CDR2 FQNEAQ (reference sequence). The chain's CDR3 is CASSLKRFSRQTQYF. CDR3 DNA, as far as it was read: TGTGCCAGCAGCTTAAAGCGGTTCTCTAGGCAGACC.

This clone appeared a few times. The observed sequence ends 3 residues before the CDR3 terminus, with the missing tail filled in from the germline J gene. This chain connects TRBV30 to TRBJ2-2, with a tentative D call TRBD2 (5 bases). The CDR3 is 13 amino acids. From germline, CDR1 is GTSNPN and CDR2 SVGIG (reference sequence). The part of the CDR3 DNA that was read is TGTGCCTGGAGTGTACAGACTAATGAAAAG. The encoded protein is CAWSVQTNEK. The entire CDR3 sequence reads CAWSVQTNEKLFF.

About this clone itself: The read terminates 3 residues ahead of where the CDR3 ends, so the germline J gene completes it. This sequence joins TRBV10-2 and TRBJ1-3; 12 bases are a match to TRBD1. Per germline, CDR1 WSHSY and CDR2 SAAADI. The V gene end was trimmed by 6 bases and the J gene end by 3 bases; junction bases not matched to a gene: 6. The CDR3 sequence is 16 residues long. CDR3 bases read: TGCGCCAGCAGGCCCGGGACAGGGGGCGGTGGAAACACC. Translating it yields CASRPGTGGGGNT. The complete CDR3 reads CASRPGTGGGGNTIYF.

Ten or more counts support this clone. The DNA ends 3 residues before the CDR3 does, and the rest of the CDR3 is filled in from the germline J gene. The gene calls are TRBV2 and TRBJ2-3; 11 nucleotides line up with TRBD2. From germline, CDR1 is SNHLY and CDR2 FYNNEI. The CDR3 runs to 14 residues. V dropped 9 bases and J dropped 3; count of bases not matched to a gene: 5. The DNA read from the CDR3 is TGTGCCAGTACGCCTAGCGGGGGGACAGATACG. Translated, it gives CASTPSGGTDT. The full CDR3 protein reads CASTPSGGTDTQYF.